The next 22 T cell receptor beta chains were all read from a single sample in a study of regulatory T cells in long-lasting Graves disease (TCRdb year 2021). The sample's time point, from its label and the paper: newly diagnosed GD, antithyroid drugs for less than 3 months. For both TCR sequencing and RNA sequencing, RNA was extracted from PBMCs using TRIzol. The library was obtained by multiplex PCR. Sequenced on an Illumina HiSeq 4000. TCR beta libraries were built with iRepertoire HTBI primers and Arm-PCR amplification of CDR3 regions. TCRdb ran its own pipeline on the public reads, namely fastp trimming at Q25 and MiXCR clone calling, and kept in-frame beta chains. Under each unique CDR3 protein, matching rows form one entry showing the most common genes and DNA. The sample table records fewer than 650,000 distinct CDR3 sequences; approximately 16% of these occur just once. About 12% of the sample lies in the top ten.

A further study also used this sample, focusing on T cells in Graves' hyperthyroidism and ophthalmopathy.

The sample here was peripheral blood mononuclear cells (PBMCs), taken at new diagnosis, from a patient treated with antithyroid drugs. These receptors originate from a man younger than 35 with Graves disease. Donor details come from another sample of the same person, matched by shared clones.

In the case of this clonotype: A single base separates this from a much larger clone, so it may be a read error. The rearrangement links TRBV28 to TRBJ2-5; 7 bases are a match to TRBD1. Germline V lookup: CDR1 MDHEN, CDR2 SYDVKM. The CDR3 loop spans 14 amino acids. The CDR3 loop reads CASRPGTDQETKYF. The CDR3 bases are TGTGCCAGCAGGCCCGGGACAGACCAAGAGACCAAGTACTTC.

The J gene is TRBJ1-5, the V gene TRBV20-1; D is unresolved. Trimming cost V 0 bases and J 5 bases, with 17 bases left between them. Germline CDR1 is DFQATT and CDR2 is SNEGSKA (reference sequence). The CDR3 runs 16 residues. CDR3 amino acids: CSARDLMTDSDQPQHF. CDR3 nucleotide sequence: TGCAGTGCTAGAGATCTCATGACCGACTCTGATCAGCCCCAGCATTTT.

A note on this clonotype: No conserved phenylalanine or tryptophan is present at the end of the CDR3, so a read error is the likely explanation. The rearrangement joins TRBV20-1 to TRBJ2-1; tentatively, D is TRBD2 (5 bases). Germline CDR1 reads DFQATT; CDR2 reads SNEGSKA (reference sequence). This CDR3 comprises 14 residues. Trimming removed 3 bases from V and 7 bases from J, with 16 bases in between. Here the CDR3 DNA reads TGCAGTGCTAGTTTACTTCAGAGGGTGAATGAGCAGTTCTAC. Encoded protein: CSASLLQRVNEQFY.

As concerns this clonotype: One base away lies a much larger clone, so this may be a sequencing read error. The chain is built from TRBV5-1 and TRBJ2-1, with D perhaps TRBD2 (5 bases). Per germline, CDR1 SGHRS and CDR2 YFSETQ. CDR3 size: 13 residues. The V and J ends lost 4 bases and 13 bases respectively, with 18 bases between them. The CDR3 DNA reads TGCGCCAGCAGCCTCCTTGGGAGAGAGACCCAGTTCTTC. Translation: CASSLLGRETQFF. Based on the CDR3 plus reference TRBV5-1 and TRBJ2-1, the full variable domain is KAGVTQTPRYLIKTRGQQVTLSCSPISGHRSVSWYQQTPGQGLQFLFEYFSETQRNKGNFPGRFSGRQFSNSRSEMNVSTLELGDSALYLCASSLLGRETQFFGPGTRLTVL.

The chain employs TRBV12-3 or TRBV12-4 and TRBJ2-7; 7 bases are shared with TRBD1. The CDR3 is made up of 16 amino acids. The V gene end was trimmed by 4 bases and the J gene end by 0 bases; junction bases not matched to a gene: 9. The CDR3 sequence: CASSWDPDRRSYEQYF. DNA of the CDR3: TGTGCCAGCAGTTGGGACCCGGACAGGCGCTCCTACGAGCAGTACTTC.

This clonotype was recorded at least ten times. This rearrangement joins TRBV6-5 to TRBJ2-3, with D perhaps being TRBD1 or TRBD2 (5 bases each). The germline gives CDR1 MNHEY, CDR2 SVGAGI. The CDR3 length is 17 residues. The germline V and J ends were trimmed by 2 bases and 1 base, with 16 bases remaining between them. The CDR3, as DNA: TGTGCCAGCAGTTACCTCTATGGGGGATTCGGCACAGATACGCAGTATTTT. Its translation: CASSYLYGGFGTDTQYF.

This clonotype has at least ten counts. This chain links TRBV7-2 with TRBJ2-7; TRBD2 is a possible D gene (6 bases). V was cut by 5 bases and J by 6 bases, with 17 bases left in between. The CDR3 spans 14 residues. Germline values: CDR1 SGHTA, CDR2 FQGNSA. The CDR3 DNA sequence: TGTGCCAGCAGCCGACGGAGGGCCTCAGGCGAGCAGTACTTC. The encoded protein is CASSRRRASGEQYF.

The table lists this clonotype with many counts. This chain uses TRBV28 with TRBJ2-7, with TRBD2 matching over 10 bases. Germline trimming cut 6 bases from V and 3 bases from J; bases unmatched to any gene: 2. This CDR3 spans 13 amino acids. Germline V gene sequence: CDR1 MDHEN, CDR2 SYDVKM. CDR3 protein: CASRSSGSYEQYF. Here the CDR3 DNA reads TGTGCCAGCAGATCTAGCGGGAGCTACGAGCAGTACTTC. The whole variable domain, remainder taken from reference TRBV28 and TRBJ2-7, is DVKVTQSSRYLVKRTGEKVFLECVQDMDHENMFWYRQDPGLGLRLIYFSYDVKMKEKGDIPEGYSVSREKKERFSLILESASTNQTSMYLCASRSSGSYEQYFGPGTRLTVT.

The rearrangement joins TRBV7-2 to TRBJ1-2; 11 nucleotides align to TRBD1. The germline gives CDR1 SGHTA, CDR2 FQGNSA. CDR3 length: 15 amino acids. After removal of 1 base from V and 8 bases from J, the junction contained 6 bases not matched to a gene. This CDR3 is CASSLDGTGGHGYTF. The DNA for the CDR3 is TGTGCCAGCAGCTTAGACGGGACAGGGGGTCACGGCTACACCTTC.

As concerns this clonotype: A much larger clone is a single base away; this may be a read error. The CDR3 protein is CASSMITGELFF. The CDR3 DNA reads as TGTGCCAGCAGTATGATCACCGGGGAGCTGTTTTTT. The chain carries TRBV27 and TRBJ2-2; D not resolved. Germline lookup yields CDR1 MNHEY and CDR2 SMNVEV (reference sequence). Trimming shortened V by 5 bases and J by 4 bases, and 5 bases separated the two germline ends. CDR3 length: 12 residues.

The sample holds a few counts of this clonotype. V and J are TRBV9 and TRBJ1-1; D is perhaps TRBD1 (6 bases). The CDR3 sequence is 14 residues long. Germline-derived CDR1 and CDR2 are SGDLS and YYNGEE. Trimming shortened V by 4 bases and J by 6 bases, and 16 bases separated the two germline ends. The CDR3 protein is CASSPRGGRAEAFF. As DNA, the CDR3 is TGTGCCAGCAGCCCACGAGGGGGGAGGGCTGAAGCTTTCTTT.

This chain uses TRBV7-6 with TRBJ2-5, with 12 nucleotides matching TRBD2. V lost 1 base to trimming and J lost 5 bases; unmatched junction nucleotides: 8. This CDR3 region has 17 residues. Germline loops: CDR1 SGHVS, CDR2 FNYEAQ. The CDR3 region is CASSLGLASGRGETQYF. The CDR3 DNA sequence: TGTGCCAGCAGCTTAGGCCTGGCTAGCGGGAGGGGCGAGACCCAGTACTTC.

This clonotype has just a few counts. The V call is TRBV6-1, the J call TRBJ1-4; 9 bases are a match to TRBD1. The CDR3 loop spans 15 amino acids. Germline CDR1 MNHNS, CDR2 SASEGT. Losses at the gene ends were 0 bases for V and 7 bases for J; bases not matched to a gene: 3. The CDR3 loop reads CASSEATGGGEKLFF. As DNA, the CDR3 is TGTGCCAGCAGTGAAGCAACAGGGGGCGGTGAAAAACTGTTTTTT.

This clonotype occurred many times. The V gene is TRBV3-1, the J gene TRBJ2-1; 7 bases match TRBD2. This CDR3 has 15 residues. V gave up 0 bases and J gave up 7 bases; unmatched junction bases: 6. Looked up from germline, CDR1 is LGHDT and CDR2 is YNNKEL (reference sequence). DNA for the CDR3: TGTGCCAGCAGCCAAGATGGTAGGGGAGGGAATGAGCAGTTCTTC. Translating gives CASSQDGRGGNEQFF.

This clonotype was seen at least ten times. This chain uses TRBV6-5 with TRBJ1-4, with D tentatively TRBD1 (5 bases). Trimming left V 0 bases short and J 7 bases short, with 9 bases between. Germline V lookup: CDR1 MNHEY, CDR2 SVGAGI. There are 14 residues in the CDR3. The CDR3 loop is CASSYSQGGEKLFF. CDR3 nucleotide sequence: TGTGCCAGCAGTTACTCCCAGGGTGGTGAAAAACTGTTTTTT.

The V gene is TRBV30, the J gene TRBJ2-3; 12 positions match TRBD2. The CDR3 spans 16 residues. The germline V gene has CDR1 GTSNPN and CDR2 SVGIG (reference sequence). J lost 6 bases, V lost 0 bases, and 7 bases had no gene match. CDR3: CAWSVETSGSLDTQYF. The CDR3 nucleotides read TGTGCCTGGAGTGTTGAGACTAGCGGGAGTTTGGATACGCAGTATTTT.

This clonotype was observed many times. The V gene is TRBV30, the J gene TRBJ1-1; D ambiguous. CDR3 size: 12 residues. V was clipped by 3 bases and J by 1 base, with 6 bases between them. Germline values: CDR1 GTSNPN, CDR2 SVGIG (reference sequence). CDR3 nucleotide sequence: TGTGCCTGGAGGAGGCAGAACACTGAAGCTTTCTTT. It translates to CAWRRQNTEAFF. The whole variable domain, remainder taken from reference TRBV30 and TRBJ1-1, is SQTIHQWPATLVQPVGSPLSLECTVEGTSNPNLYWYRQAAGRGLQLLFYSVGIGQISSEVPQNLSASRPQDRQFILSSKKLLLSDSGFYLCAWRRQNTEAFFGQGTRLTVV.

This clonotype was recorded many times. The chain recombines TRBV20-1 with TRBJ2-1; perhaps TRBD2 as D (7 bases). Germline V CDR1 and CDR2: DFQATT, SNEGSKA (reference sequence). This CDR3 is built from 15 residues. Trimming pared 3 bases from V and 3 bases from J, leaving 15 bases between. The CDR3: CSASRKGGVYNEQFF. The DNA for the CDR3 is TGCAGTGCTAGCCGGAAAGGGGGGGTCTACAATGAGCAGTTCTTC.

This clonotype was picked up many times. The chain is built from TRBV3-1 and TRBJ1-5; 7 bases are a match to TRBD1. Per germline, CDR1 LGHDT and CDR2 YNNKEL (reference sequence). The V and J ends lost 1 base and 0 bases, in that order; junction bases with no gene match: 3. The CDR3 has 16 amino acids. In DNA, the CDR3 is TGTGCCAGCAGCCAAGTGTCAGGGGGTAGCAATCAGCCCCAGCATTTT. Translated: CASSQVSGGSNQPQHF.

Ten or more counts support this clonotype. The rearrangement links TRBV9 to TRBJ2-3; no clear D gene. V lost 3 bases and J 6 bases, leaving 23 bases between the germline ends. CDR1 is SGDLS, CDR2 YYNGEE, per germline. The CDR3 runs 17 residues. CDR3 residues: CASSGLHRQSGRDTQYF. The CDR3 region has the DNA TGTGCCAGCAGCGGCCTACATCGGCAGTCGGGTAGGGATACGCAGTATTTT.

This clonotype has ten or more counts. The V gene is TRBV27, the J gene TRBJ2-1, with 11 bases identical to TRBD1. Germline V lookup: CDR1 MNHEY, CDR2 SMNVEV (reference sequence). The V segment lost 4 bases and the J segment 3 bases; nucleotides outside the gene matches: 2. The CDR3 is 15 residues long. CDR3 loop: CASSSDRGLYNEQFF. CDR3 nucleotides: TGTGCCAGCAGTTCGGACAGGGGGCTCTACAATGAGCAGTTCTTC.

In this sample, this clonotype turned up a few times. The chain couples TRBV5-1 to TRBJ2-2; 8 bases are shared with TRBD2. CDR1 SGHRS and CDR2 YFSETQ come from the germline V gene. The J segment lost 2 bases and the V segment lost 1 base, leaving 7 bases of the junction unmatched. The CDR3 covers 17 residues. The CDR3 sequence is CASSLTGAGVNTGELFF. CDR3 bases: TGCGCCAGCAGCTTGACGGGAGCGGGAGTTAACACCGGGGAGCTGTTTTTT.